The subject of this entry is one TCR beta chain. The sample is drawn from a study of blood T cell repertoires in COVID-19. Study-wide background: The United States, Italy and Spain were the sources of the acute and convalescent COVID-19 samples. PBMCs, B-cell-depleted T cells, or T cells were the source of the cDNA or gDNA that made up the material.

The authors' processing: Amplified reference gene primers provided the basis for estimating nucleated cell counts. The data were produced by immunoSEQ multiplex PCR, yet TCRdb's version contains in-frame clones alone and is incomplete. D and trimming were read from the DNA, whereas the V and J calls and clone size are those reported in that table. Found here are some 250,000 clones, around 88% of them singletons; the top ten hold 8% to 10%. This CDR3 has 14 residues. Trimming removed 5 bases from V and 2 bases from J, with 13 bases in between. The germline CDR1 and CDR2 sequences are LNHDA and SQIVND (reference sequence). The study recruited people aged roughly 18 to 100 years across under 25 US areas.

The sequence was obtained from a man between 40 and 49 years old who had recovered from COVID-19. The sequencing input was PBMCs or T cells enriched from blood (not recorded which). The chain employs TRBV19 and TRBJ2-7, with D tentatively TRBD2 (5 bases). The CDR3 DNA reads TGTGCCAGTAGTGACGGACTGACGGCCTACGAGCAGTACTTC. Translation: CASSDGLTAYEQYF.